This T cell receptor beta chain came from a study of blood T cell repertoires in COVID-19. Using immunoSEQ multiplex PCR, the repertoire was profiled, and TCRdb retains in-frame clones only, with some absent. The sample contains around 190,000 clones, more than 70% of which appear only once. Trimming cost V 8 bases and J 0 bases; bases outside gene matches: 7. The germline gives CDR1 SGHAT, CDR2 FQNNGV. The CDR3 length is 14 residues. This receptor was identified in a man aged 50 to 60 with COVID-19, enrolled during active disease. This chain links TRBV11-2 with TRBJ2-7; 7 bases agree with TRBD1. Sequencing used peripheral blood. CDR3 bases: TGTGCCAGCGACGAAGGGGGCATCTCCTACGAGCAGTACTTC. This sequence encodes CASDEGGISYEQYF.